The clone carrying this TCR beta chain is termed medium-sized (0.01 to 0.1%). This entry belongs to a study of metastatic and nonmetastatic thyroid tumors. The CDR3 runs 15 residues. The trim removed 6 bases at V and 7 bases at J, leaving 11 bases unmatched. The germline CDR1 and CDR2 sequences are MDHEN and SYDVKM. Every patient underwent thyroid surgery untreated. TCRdb called clones again from the PCR reads with MiXCR. The table includes 5,000 to 7,500 clones, more than 15% detected once. Sequenced: tumor tissue. This TCR derives from a male donor with papillary thyroid cancer or a benign thyroid nodule (not recorded which). Some clones in this sample may be carry-over from other donors' samples. This chain joins TRBV28 and TRBJ2-1, with 8 bases identical to TRBD1. In DNA, the CDR3 is TGTGCCAGCAGGACCGGGACAGGTGTGTTTAATGAGCAGTTCTTC. Protein product: CASRTGTGVFNEQFF.